One sample yielded the 25 T cell receptor beta chains listed below, sequenced in a study of cytotoxic CD8 clonotypes in ibrutinib-treated CLL. Here immunoSEQ multiplex PCR was the method, and the copy in TCRdb shows in-frame clones only, minus some. The repertoire has about 140,000 clones, more than 70% of them found once; the top ten carry approximately 7.6%. The sample was PBMCs, taken after 36 months of ibrutinib treatment. The receptors shown here come from a human donor with chronic lymphocytic leukemia.

V is TRBV19 and J is TRBJ2-1, with TRBD1 as a possible D gene (7 bases). Germline V gene sequence: CDR1 LNHDA, CDR2 SQIVND (reference sequence). The CDR3 contains 15 residues. Trimming pared 3 bases from V and 6 bases from J, leaving 15 bases between. Here the CDR3 DNA reads TGTGCCAGTAGTATCCGGGCAGGGGGGTTCAATGAGCAGTTCTTC. Translated: CASSIRAGGFNEQFF.

V usage is TRBV18 and J usage is TRBJ2-7, with D perhaps matching TRBD1 (6 bases). CDR3 size: 15 residues. The germline gives CDR1 KGHSH, CDR2 LQKENI. V lost 5 bases, J lost 5 bases, and 19 bases lay in between. The CDR3 nucleotides are TGTGCCAGCTCAGCTTACCGGGGTCCAGGGGACGAGCAGTACTTC. As protein: CASSAYRGPGDEQYF.

This chain connects TRBV7-9 to TRBJ2-1; a weak D match, TRBD1 (5 bases). The CDR3 length is 12 residues. Germline CDR1 is SEHNR and CDR2 is FQNEAQ (reference sequence). The V and J ends lost 5 bases and 6 bases respectively, with 8 bases between them. As DNA, the CDR3 is TGTGCCAGCAGCCGACAGAGCAATGAGCAGTTCTTC. Translation gives CASSRQSNEQFF.

The V and J genes are TRBV9 and TRBJ2-7, with 9 bases aligning to TRBD2. Germline trimming cut 0 bases from V and 4 bases from J; bases unmatched to any gene: 5. The germline V gene encodes CDR1 SGDLS and CDR2 YYNGEE. This CDR3 spans 15 amino acids. The CDR3 protein is CASSVGGGRAYEQYF. In DNA, the CDR3 is TGTGCCAGCAGCGTAGGTGGCGGGAGGGCATACGAGCAGTACTTC.

The chain recombines TRBV5-1 with TRBJ1-1; tentatively, D is TRBD1 (5 bases). This CDR3 is built from 12 residues. Germline V gene data show CDR1 as SGHRS and CDR2 as YFSETQ. V lost 1 base and J lost 8, with 9 bases in between. The CDR3 sequence is CASSLTGEEAFF. DNA for the CDR3: TGCGCCAGCAGCTTGACAGGTGAGGAAGCTTTCTTT.

This clone was detected only a few times. This chain uses TRBV10-1 with TRBJ2-1, with 9 bases aligning to TRBD2. Germline V gene lookup returns CDR1 WNHNN and CDR2 SYGVQD (reference sequence). With V trimmed by 11 bases and J by 4 bases, 9 bases remained unmatched. The CDR3 runs 14 residues. As DNA, the CDR3 is TGCGCCTGGCGGGGGGGTCAGAGATACAATGAGCAGTTCTTC. It specifies CAWRGGQRYNEQFF.

This clone counts as medium-sized. V usage is TRBV5-1 and J usage is TRBJ2-7; D gene ambiguous. The CDR3 extends over 14 amino acids. Deletions cut 1 base from V and 0 bases from J, with 8 bases between. Germline V CDR1 and CDR2: SGHRS, YFSETQ. The DNA of the CDR3 is TGCGCCAGCAGCTTGAGACAAGACTCCTACGAGCAGTACTTC. Encoded protein: CASSLRQDSYEQYF.

The table lists this clone with a few counts. V gene TRBV27 combines with J gene TRBJ2-7; possible D gene TRBD1, 6 bases. CDR3 length: 14 residues. V dropped 6 bases and J dropped 0 bases, with 12 bases sitting between them. Per the germline V gene, CDR1 is MNHEY and CDR2 is SMNVEV (reference sequence). This chain's CDR3 is CASRWGRSSYEQYF. The DNA of the CDR3 is TGTGCCAGCAGGTGGGGGCGGAGCTCCTACGAGCAGTACTTC.

The rearrangement uses TRBV18 and TRBJ2-7; possibly TRBD1 or TRBD2 for D (5 bases each). The ends were cut back, 1 base at V and 3 bases at J, with 10 bases in the middle. CDR3 size: 14 residues. The germline CDR1 and CDR2 sequences are KGHSH and LQKENI. CDR3 DNA: TGTGCCAGCTCACCACGAGGGGCGAGCTACGAGCAGTACTTC. Protein sequence: CASSPRGASYEQYF. Complete variable domain (other parts from reference TRBV18 and TRBJ2-7): NAGVMQNPRHLVRRRGQEARLRCSPMKGHSHVYWYRQLPEEGLKFMVYLQKENIIDESGMPKERFSAEFPKEGPSILRIQQVVRGDSAAYFCASSPRGASYEQYFGPGTRLTVT.

The chain is built from TRBV11-2 and TRBJ2-1, with TRBD2 matching over 14 bases. CDR1 SGHAT and CDR2 FQNNGV come from the germline V gene. The CDR3 covers 17 residues. V trimming: 3 bases; J trimming: 12 bases; junction bases outside the gene matches: 13. The CDR3, as DNA: TGTGCCAGCAGCTTCCAAGTCACCGGGACTAGCGGGGGTGGGCAGTTCTTC. Amino acid sequence: CASSFQVTGTSGGGQFF.

The chain links TRBV19 to TRBJ1-6, with TRBD1 identical over 8 bases. Germline loops: CDR1 LNHDA, CDR2 SQIVND (reference sequence). This CDR3 spans 14 amino acids. The junction had 2 bases not matched to a gene; V was cut back by 1 base and J by 9 bases. CDR3 in amino acids: CASSIGTGRSPLHF. CDR3 sequence (DNA): TGTGCCAGTAGTATAGGGACAGGGCGTTCACCCCTCCACTTT.

This clone was seen a few times. The chain recombines TRBV4-1 with TRBJ1-2; 7 nucleotides match TRBD1. The CDR3 totals 16 residues. J lost 8 bases, V lost 4 bases, and 16 bases had no gene match. Germline CDR1 is MGHRA and CDR2 is YSYEKL. The CDR3 DNA reads as TGCGCCAGCAGCCCAAGTCCAACCATGACAGGGAGAGGCTACACCTTC. Its protein product is CASSPSPTMTGRGYTF.

This chain uses TRBV6-5 with TRBJ1-1; D gene ambiguous. CDR3 length: 13 residues. Trimming took off 6 bases at V and 1 base at J, with 9 bases between the two ends. Germline assignment: CDR1 MNHEY and CDR2 SVGAGI. CDR3 in amino acids: CASRTPRNTEAFF. The CDR3 nucleotides read TGTGCCAGCAGAACTCCAAGGAACACTGAAGCTTTCTTT.

The chain employs TRBV27 and TRBJ2-3; 12 nucleotides agree with TRBD2. V gave up 5 bases and J gave up 4 bases; unmatched junction bases: 1. The CDR3 sequence is 14 residues long. Per germline, CDR1 MNHEY and CDR2 SMNVEV (reference sequence). In DNA form, the CDR3 reads TGTGCCAGCAGTGGACTAGCGGGACCAGATACGCAGTATTTT. This translates into CASSGLAGPDTQYF.

This clone appeared once. This sequence joins TRBV18 and TRBJ2-4; D call uncertain. CDR3 length: 14 residues. Germline-derived CDR1 and CDR2 are KGHSH and LQKENI. Trimming pared 0 bases from V and 8 bases from J, leaving 11 bases between. This CDR3 reads CASSPPAGKDIQYF. The CDR3 DNA reads as TGTGCCAGCTCACCACCGGCCGGTAAGGACATTCAGTACTTC.

The chain couples TRBV28 to TRBJ2-1, with 13 bases fitting TRBD2. The ends lost 6 bases at V and 9 bases at J; junction bases unmatched: 5. CDR3 size: 14 residues. CDR1 and CDR2 from the germline V gene are MDHEN and SYDVKM. As DNA, the CDR3 is TGTGCCAGCAGCCCGGGACTAGCGGGGAGTGAGCAGTTCTTC. This gives the protein CASSPGLAGSEQFF.

This sequence joins TRBV7-6 and TRBJ2-7, with 8 bases lining up with TRBD1. Germline loops: CDR1 SGHVS, CDR2 FNYEAQ. Unmatched junction bases numbered 8, after V lost 5 bases and J lost 2 bases. The CDR3 has 15 residues. This CDR3 is CASSRLDRDPYEQYF. As DNA, the CDR3 is TGTGCCAGCAGCCGACTGGACAGGGATCCCTACGAGCAGTACTTC.

The chain has TRBV6-1 and TRBJ2-1, with 11 bases matching TRBD2. The length of the CDR3 is 14 residues. From germline, CDR1 is MNHNS and CDR2 SASEGT. The junction had 8 bases not matched to a gene; V was cut back by 6 bases and J by 10 bases. CDR3 residues: CASRIAGGLGEQFF. The CDR3, as DNA: TGTGCCAGCAGGATAGCGGGGGGGCTAGGGGAGCAGTTCTTC.

The chain employs TRBV18 and TRBJ2-7; 10 bases line up with TRBD2. Germline trimming cut 4 bases from V and 1 base from J; bases unmatched to any gene: 7. This CDR3 is built from 16 residues. Germline-derived CDR1 and CDR2 are KGHSH and LQKENI. The CDR3 DNA is TGTGCCAGCTCACTAGGGAGGACTAGCGGTTCCTACGAGCAGTACTTC. As protein: CASSLGRTSGSYEQYF.

The chain has TRBV13 and TRBJ2-7; D is unresolved. Germline CDR1 PRHDT, CDR2 FYEKMQ (reference sequence). Trimming pared 0 bases from V and 7 bases from J, leaving 10 bases between. This CDR3 region has 13 residues. CDR3 DNA: TGTGCCAGCAGCTTAGGGTTTCGTGGAGAGCAGTACTTC. As protein: CASSLGFRGEQYF.

The J gene is TRBJ1-5, the V gene TRBV28, with D maybe TRBD1 (6 bases). The CDR3 consists of 14 residues. Trimming left V 10 bases short and J 5 bases short, with 18 bases between. CDR1 is MDHEN and CDR2 is SYDVKM in the germline V gene. CDR3 DNA: TGTGCCACCCAAAGGAACCGGGGGCATCAGCCCCAGCATTTT. This sequence encodes CATQRNRGHQPQHF.

J is TRBJ2-3 and V is TRBV5-6; 8 positions match TRBD2. Germline lookup yields CDR1 SGHDT and CDR2 YYEEEE. The junction had 10 bases not matched to a gene; V was cut back by 3 bases and J by 1 base. CDR3 length: 17 residues. CDR3 DNA sequence: TGTGCCAGCAGCTCTCTCCCTCAACTAGCGGGCACAGATACGCAGTATTTT. It codes for CASSSLPQLAGTDTQYF.

The chain employs TRBV9 and TRBJ1-2; unclear D gene. With 4 bases removed from V and 6 bases from J, the gap between germline ends came to 19 bases. CDR3 length equals 15 residues. Germline-derived CDR1 and CDR2 are SGDLS and YYNGEE. The CDR3 region is CASSPPVGLLDGYTF. For the CDR3, the DNA is TGTGCCAGCAGCCCCCCGGTTGGGCTTCTGGATGGCTACACCTTC.

This clone was counted between two and nine times. This sequence joins TRBV2 and TRBJ2-1; 10 nucleotides agree with TRBD2. The CDR3 contains 14 residues. The V gene's germline CDR1 is SNHLY and CDR2 FYNNEI. The J segment lost 9 bases and the V segment lost 5 bases, leaving 7 bases of the junction unmatched. CDR3 residues: CASSQSGRDSEQFF. The CDR3 nucleotides are TGTGCCAGCAGTCAAAGCGGGAGGGACAGTGAGCAGTTCTTC.

The chain uses TRBV7-2 and TRBJ1-1; no firm D call. The germline V and J ends were trimmed by 2 bases and 0 bases, with 7 bases remaining between them. Germline V lookup: CDR1 SGHTA, CDR2 FQGNSA. CDR3 length: 14 residues. This CDR3 is CASSLSGVNTEAFF. The CDR3 DNA follows: TGTGCCAGCAGCTTATCGGGCGTGAACACTGAAGCTTTCTTT.